A selection of T cell receptor beta chains follows, all from one sample in a study of cytomegalovirus exposure and HLA in healthy donors. The data were produced by immunoSEQ multiplex PCR, yet TCRdb's version contains in-frame clones alone and is incomplete. This sample contains 45,000 to 60,000 clones. Input material: PBMCs. These receptors came from a woman aged 40 to 50 in good health and CMV-seronegative. Each CDR3 is given with its conserved first and last residue. A D gene is named only where the DNA matches it firmly.

d_gene: -; v_gene: TRBV18; j_gene: TRBJ1-6; CDR3nt: TGTGCCAGCTCACCAAGACCAGTCGGGCCCCTCCACTTT; CDR3aa: CASSPRPVGPLHF
d_gene: -; v_gene: TRBV7-3; j_gene: TRBJ2-6; CDR3nt: TGTGCCAGCAGCCCGGGACTTTTCTCTGGGGCCAACGTCCTGACTTTC; CDR3aa: CASSPGLFSGANVLTF
d_gene: -; v_gene: TRBV18; j_gene: TRBJ2-6; CDR3nt: TGTGCCAGCTCACTGAGTAGCGACTCTGGGGCCAACGTCCTGACTTTC; CDR3aa: CASSLSSDSGANVLTF
d_gene: -; v_gene: TRBV6-5; j_gene: TRBJ2-7; CDR3nt: TGTGCCAGCAACAGGGAAAGGGGGTTATACGAGCAGTACTTC; CDR3aa: CASNRERGLYEQYF
d_gene: -; v_gene: TRBV19; j_gene: TRBJ1-5; CDR3nt: TGTGCCAGTAGTATACCCCGGACAAGGGGGAATCAGCCCCAGCATTTT; CDR3aa: CASSIPRTRGNQPQHF
d_gene: -; v_gene: TRBV6-6; j_gene: TRBJ2-1; CDR3nt: TGTGCCAGCAGTTACCCGTCGGGGGTGGGGTACAATGAGCAGTTCTTC; CDR3aa: CASSYPSGVGYNEQFF
d_gene: -; v_gene: TRBV5-1; j_gene: TRBJ2-3; CDR3nt: TGCGCCAGCAGCTTGGGGCTAGCCTCGGGGATCACAGATACGCAGTATTTT; CDR3aa: CASSLGLASGITDTQYF
d_gene: -; v_gene: TRBV19; j_gene: TRBJ1-5; CDR3nt: TGTGCCAGTAGTATTAGTGGAGGGTCTAGCAATCAGCCCCAGCATTTT; CDR3aa: CASSISGGSSNQPQHF
d_gene: -; v_gene: TRBV6-4; j_gene: TRBJ1-1; CDR3nt: TGTGCCAGCAGTGACTCGATGGGGGGCACTGAAGCTTTCTTT; CDR3aa: CASSDSMGGTEAFF
d_gene: -; v_gene: TRBV4-3; j_gene: TRBJ1-5; CDR3nt: TGCGCCAGCAGCCCCCGCGAGTACGGTCAGCCCCAGCATTTT; CDR3aa: CASSPREYGQPQHF
d_gene: TRBD1; v_gene: TRBV30; j_gene: TRBJ1-6; CDR3nt: TGTGCCTGGACGCCTACGACAGGGCCCGTATCACCCCTCCACTTT; CDR3aa: CAWTPTTGPVSPLHF
d_gene: -; v_gene: TRBV4-2; j_gene: TRBJ2-5; CDR3nt: TGTGCCAGCAGCCAAGACGGGCTGAGACTAGTGGGAGAGACCCAGTACTTC; CDR3aa: CASSQDGLRLVGETQYF
d_gene: -; v_gene: TRBV28; j_gene: TRBJ1-5; CDR3nt: TGTGCCAGCACCCCGACGGCGGGGCGGGTATATAGCAATCAGCCCCAGCATTTT; CDR3aa: CASTPTAGRVYSNQPQHF
d_gene: -; v_gene: TRBV14; j_gene: TRBJ1-2; CDR3nt: TGTGCCAGCAGCTCCAAGGTAATAGGGGCCTATGGCTACACCTTC; CDR3aa: CASSSKVIGAYGYTF
d_gene: -; v_gene: TRBV10-3; j_gene: TRBJ1-1; CDR3nt: TGTGCCACTTCGACAGGTAACACTGAAGCTTTCTTT; CDR3aa: CATSTGNTEAFF
d_gene: -; v_gene: TRBV15; j_gene: TRBJ1-5; CDR3nt: TGTGCCACCAGTCAAGATACAGGGTTGTCTCAGCCCCAGCATTTT; CDR3aa: CATSQDTGLSQPQHF
d_gene: TRBD2; v_gene: TRBV4-3; j_gene: TRBJ2-1; CDR3nt: TGCGCCAGCAGCCAGTTGCTAGCGGGAGACACTGAGCAGTTCTTC; CDR3aa: CASSQLLAGDTEQFF
d_gene: -; v_gene: TRBV12-5; j_gene: TRBJ2-7; CDR3nt: TGTGCTAGTGGTTTGGATGGGGGGGAGCAGTACTTC; CDR3aa: CASGLDGGEQYF
d_gene: -; v_gene: TRBV29-1; j_gene: TRBJ1-2; CDR3nt: TGCAGCGTTGAAGCCTTGGGAGGGGAGGACTATGGCTACACCTTC; CDR3aa: CSVEALGGEDYGYTF
d_gene: -; v_gene: TRBV30; j_gene: TRBJ1-6; CDR3nt: TGTGCCTGGAAAGGGACGACACGACCGCTAACAGGGTTCCCCCTCCACTTT; CDR3aa: CAWKGTTRPLTGFPLHF
d_gene: -; v_gene: TRBV19; j_gene: TRBJ1-1; CDR3nt: TGTGCCAGTAGTATTATGGGGGCGCGGAGAACTGAAGCTTTCTTT; CDR3aa: CASSIMGARRTEAFF
d_gene: TRBD2; v_gene: TRBV5-6; j_gene: TRBJ2-3; CDR3nt: TGTGCCAGCAGCTCCTCGGGACTAGCCATCACAGATACGCAGTATTTT; CDR3aa: CASSSSGLAITDTQYF
d_gene: -; v_gene: TRBV30; j_gene: TRBJ1-2; CDR3nt: TGTGCCTGGGAGACAGGCCACTATGGCTACACCTTC; CDR3aa: CAWETGHYGYTF
d_gene: TRBD1; v_gene: TRBV30; j_gene: TRBJ1-6; CDR3nt: TGTGCCTGGAGTGTACCAGGGGGTTATTCACCCCTCCACTTT; CDR3aa: CAWSVPGGYSPLHF
d_gene: -; v_gene: TRBV19; j_gene: TRBJ1-6; CDR3nt: TGTGCCAGTAGTTTCGGTGGCAGGGGAAGTAACTCACCCCTCCACTTT; CDR3aa: CASSFGGRGSNSPLHF
d_gene: -; v_gene: TRBV11-3; j_gene: TRBJ2-1; CDR3nt: TGTGCCAGCAGCCCCGGGTTCTACAATGAGCAGTTCTTC; CDR3aa: CASSPGFYNEQFF